The 13 T cell receptor beta chains below all came from one sample that was sequenced in a study of human T cells and chemical hapten exposure. Via MiXCR, TCRdb re-called the RACE reads, giving one row per CDR3 protein. The sample has approximately 320,000 distinct CDR3 sequences, about 5% seen once; the top ten hold around 8.8%. As to time point: pre-sensitization, week 0. The treatment denotes: therapeutic diphenylcyclopropenone sensitization with weekly scalp DPC. This material consisted of whole blood, taken in connection with sensitization to the hapten diphenylcyclopropenone (DPC). The receptors come from a woman aged 18-29 years with alopecia areata. Some clones in this sample may be carry-over from other donors' samples.

This clonotype appeared many times. This rearrangement joins TRBV6-5 to TRBJ1-3; D is uncertain. The CDR3 has 15 residues. The germline V and J ends were trimmed by 0 bases and 0 bases, with 6 bases remaining between them. Per the germline V gene, CDR1 is MNHEY and CDR2 is SVGAGI. CDR3 in amino acids: CASSYSPDSGNTIYF. The CDR3 region has the DNA TGTGCCAGCAGTTACTCCCCGGACTCTGGAAACACCATATATTTT.

There are a few counts of this clonotype. The chain recombines TRBV6-2 or TRBV6-3 with TRBJ2-7, with a tentative D call TRBD2 (5 bases). V lost 7 bases, J lost 2 bases, and 15 bases lay in between. Looked up from germline, CDR1 is MNHEY and CDR2 is SVGEGT. The CDR3 has 14 amino acids. The CDR3 here is CASKSAGAPYEQYF. In DNA form, the CDR3 reads TGTGCCAGCAAGTCGGCGGGCGCACCCTACGAGCAGTACTTC.

This clonotype was seen many times. The gene calls are TRBV12-3 or TRBV12-4 and TRBJ1-1; TRBD1 matches at 8 bases. The CDR3 runs to 15 residues. The J segment lost 4 bases and the V segment lost 6 bases, leaving 10 bases of the junction unmatched. The CDR3 sequence is CASSISGGAATEAFF. In nucleotides, the CDR3 is TGTGCCAGCAGCATCTCAGGGGGCGCGGCCACTGAAGCTTTCTTT.

This clonotype has more than one count but fewer than ten. The rearrangement uses TRBV11-2 and TRBJ2-4; 8 positions match TRBD1. Germline trimming cut 1 base from V and 2 bases from J; bases unmatched to any gene: 4. Germline CDR1 SGHAT, CDR2 FQNNGV. The CDR3 totals 16 residues. The CDR3 DNA is TGTGCCAGCAGCTTAGGGACAGGGCCCCCCAAAAACATTCAGTACTTC. As protein: CASSLGTGPPKNIQYF. The entire variable domain, with the rest obtained from reference TRBV11-2 and TRBJ2-4, is as follows: EAGVAQSPRYKIIEKRQSVAFWCNPISGHATLYWYQQILGQGPKLLIQFQNNGVVDDSQLPKDRFSAERLKGVDSTLKIQPAKLEDSAVYLCASSLGTGPPKNIQYFGAGTRLSVL.

This clonotype occurred many times. V and J are TRBV4-3 and TRBJ2-4; D ambiguous. CDR1 is LGHNA and CDR2 is YSLEER in the germline V gene. The germline V and J ends were trimmed by 0 bases and 0 bases, with 15 bases remaining between them. CDR3 length: 18 residues. The CDR3 sequence: CASSQDLSARLAKNIQYF. The CDR3 nucleotides are TGCGCCAGCAGCCAAGATCTTTCGGCAAGGCTAGCCAAAAACATTCAGTACTTC.

This clonotype was counted ten times or more. The rearrangement uses TRBV21-1 and TRBJ1-1. TRBV21-1 is recorded as a pseudogene. This CDR3 region has 13 residues. CDR3 protein: CASSKARITEAFF. CDR3 nucleotide sequence: TGTGCCAGCAGCAAAGCTAGGATAACTGAAGCTTTCTTT.

V and J are TRBV12-3 or TRBV12-4 and TRBJ2-5; D is perhaps TRBD1 (6 bases). Between the trimmed V and J ends, which lost 0 bases and 6 bases, there was a span of 11 bases. There are 14 residues in the CDR3. CDR3 sequence (DNA): TGTGCCAGCAGTTTAGCGCTACAGGGAAAGACCCAGTACTTC. Amino acid sequence: CASSLALQGKTQYF.

In its sample, this clonotype was seen a few times. A read error may account for a junction end that differs from germline. V gene TRBV6-5 combines with J gene TRBJ1-5; the match to TRBD1 covers 9 bases. Germline-derived CDR1 and CDR2 are MNHEY and SVGAGI. The CDR3 totals 16 residues. DNA of the CDR3: TGTGCCAGCAGGACTACCGGGACAGGGTCCAATCTGCCCCAGCATTTT. This translates into CASRTTGTGSNLPQHF.

This clonotype was found a few times. This chain links TRBV11-2 with TRBJ1-1; D is unresolved. This CDR3 has 11 amino acids. From germline, CDR1 is SGHAT and CDR2 FQNNGV. Trimming cost V 6 bases and J 3 bases, with 5 bases left between them. The CDR3 region is CASRTDTEAFF. CDR3 nucleotide sequence: TGTGCCAGCAGGACGGACACTGAAGCTTTCTTT.

As regards this clonotype: With a much larger clone just one base away, this may be a read error. This CDR3 is missing its conserved last phenylalanine or tryptophan, likely due to a read error. The chain carries TRBV3-1 and TRBJ2-7, with no clear D. With 4 bases removed from V and 1 base from J, the gap between germline ends came to 17 bases. The CDR3 length is 16 residues. The germline CDR1 and CDR2 sequences are LGHDT and YNNKEL (reference sequence). The CDR3 protein is CASSLPSHGSSYEQYY. In DNA form, the CDR3 reads TGTGCCAGCAGCCTACCCTCTCATGGTAGTTCCTACGAGCAGTACTAC.

At least ten counts were recorded for this clonotype. The J gene is TRBJ1-2, the V gene TRBV7-8; 7 bases are shared with TRBD1. Trimming at V came to 5 bases and at J to 9 bases, leaving 15 bases not matched to a gene. Germline CDR1 reads SGHVS; CDR2 reads FQNEAQ. This CDR3 is built from 15 residues. CDR3 coding DNA: TGTGCCAGCAGCCCAGAGCGTTTGGGCAGGGGGAGCTACACCTTC. It encodes CASSPERLGRGSYTF.

The sample holds a few counts of this clonotype. The chain carries TRBV6-6 and TRBJ1-1; 8 positions match TRBD1. V lost 5 bases to trimming and J lost 0 bases; unmatched junction nucleotides: 11. CDR1 and CDR2 (germline): MNHNY, SVGAGI (reference sequence). CDR3 length equals 17 residues. DNA of the CDR3: TGTGCCAGCAGTCGGACAGGGAAGGGGCAAATGAACACTGAAGCTTTCTTT. It translates to CASSRTGKGQMNTEAFF.

This clonotype has ten or more counts. CDR3 in amino acids: CASSLENIQYF. DNA of the CDR3: TGTGCCAGCAGCCTTGAAAACATTCAGTACTTC. The genes are TRBV7-9 and TRBJ2-4; D is undetermined. The length of the CDR3 is 11 residues. V lost 5 bases, J lost 5 bases, and 4 bases lay in between. The germline gives CDR1 SEHNR, CDR2 FQNEAQ (reference sequence).